The sequence of this T cell receptor (beta chain) was determined in a study of blood T cell repertoires in COVID-19. Turning to the study itself: The United States, Italy and Spain supplied acute and convalescent COVID-19 samples.

This clone was recorded once. Here immunoSEQ multiplex PCR was the method, and the copy in TCRdb shows in-frame clones only, minus some. The sample holds roughly 180,000 clones, roughly 80% seen once. This CDR3 has 15 residues. CDR1 is LNHDA, CDR2 SQIVND, per germline (reference sequence). The germline V and J ends were trimmed by 6 bases and 1 base, with 15 bases remaining between them. The TCR originated in a woman aged 25 to 45 with acute or convalescent COVID-19. The source material was peripheral blood. This chain joins TRBV19 and TRBJ1-1, with a tentative D call TRBD1 (5 bases). CDR3 region: CASSPWGLENTEAFF. The CDR3 DNA sequence: TGTGCCAGTAGCCCTTGGGGACTCGAGAACACTGAAGCTTTCTTT. The full variable domain, rest sourced from reference TRBV19 and TRBJ1-1, is DGGITQSPKYLFRKEGQNVTLSCEQNLNHDAMYWYRQDPGQGLRLIYYSQIVNDFQKGDIAEGYSVSREKKESFPLTVTSAQKNPTAFYLCASSPWGLENTEAFFGQGTRLTVV.